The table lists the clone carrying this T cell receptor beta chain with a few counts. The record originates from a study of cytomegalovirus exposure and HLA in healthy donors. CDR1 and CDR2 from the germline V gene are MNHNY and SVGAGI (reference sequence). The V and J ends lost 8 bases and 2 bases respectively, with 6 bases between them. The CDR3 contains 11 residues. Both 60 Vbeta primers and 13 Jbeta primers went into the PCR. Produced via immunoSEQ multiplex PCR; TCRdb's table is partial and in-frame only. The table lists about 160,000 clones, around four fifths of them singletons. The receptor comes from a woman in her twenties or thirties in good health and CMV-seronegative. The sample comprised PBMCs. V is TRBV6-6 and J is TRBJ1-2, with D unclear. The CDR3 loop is CASGGNYGYTF. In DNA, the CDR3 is TGTGCCAGCGGAGGAAACTATGGCTACACCTTC.